This T cell receptor beta chain came from a study of early T cells in non-severe SARS-CoV-2 infection. Study summary: Chains were unpaired, as sequencing was done on bulk RNA from unsorted whole blood.

In the library, individual cDNA molecules carried attached unique molecular identifiers. TCRdb re-derived calls from the 5' RACE reads in MiXCR, one entry per CDR3 protein. This sample carries fewer than 55,000 distinct CDR3 sequences, roughly 6.6% of them seen once, and the ten largest clones take around 21%. The V end lost 2 bases, the J end lost 3 bases, and 13 bases lay between the germline ends. The CDR3 is 15 amino acids. The germline CDR1 and CDR2 sequences are SGHTA and FQGNSA. This clonotype was detected ten times or more. The sequence was collected from an adult who was a healthcare worker with PCR-confirmed SARS-CoV-2 infection or an uninfected control (not recorded which). This sequence joins TRBV7-2 and TRBJ1-1; D gene ambiguous. This specimen was whole blood, taken at baseline. CDR3: CASSLQTARDTEAFF. Here the CDR3 DNA reads TGTGCCAGCAGCTTACAGACGGCAAGAGACACTGAAGCTTTCTTT.